This passage covers 24 T cell receptor beta chains from one sample sequenced in a study of CD8 T cells in ankylosing spondylitis. General study results and limits: Seemingly characteristic of ankylosing spondylitis blood was a TCR beta motif consisting of under 10 highly homologous variants.

No cognate antigen is known for these TCRs. TCRdb processed the 5' RACE reads anew with MiXCR; each CDR3 protein has one entry. Of about 330,000 distinct CDR3 sequences detected, roughly 8% appear once; the ten largest clones hold just over 14%. The sequencing input was blood, either unsorted or a sorted T cell fraction (not recorded which). The receptors shown here come from a male donor with ankylosing spondylitis.

At least ten counts were recorded for this clonotype. This chain connects TRBV27 to TRBJ2-1; D ambiguous. Germline V CDR1 and CDR2: MNHEY, SMNVEV (reference sequence). Trimming cost V 10 bases and J 3 bases, with 13 bases left between them. The CDR3 extends over 13 amino acids. The chain's CDR3 is CATFTLSYNEQFF. The CDR3 nucleotides read TGTGCCACCTTTACACTGAGCTACAATGAGCAGTTCTTC.

This clonotype has a count of ten or more. The gene calls are TRBV2 and TRBJ2-7; no clear D gene. The CDR3 runs to 13 residues. Germline V CDR1 and CDR2: SNHLY, FYNNEI. The ends were cut back, 4 bases at V and 7 bases at J, with 14 bases in the middle. The CDR3 region has the DNA TGTGCCAGCAGTGTTGCAAGGGCGAGGGAGCAGTACTTC. Its protein product is CASSVARAREQYF.

The genes are TRBV2 and TRBJ2-3, with D possibly being TRBD1 or TRBD2 (5 bases each). CDR1 and CDR2 from the germline V gene are SNHLY and FYNNEI. The CDR3 sequence is 14 residues long. V was shortened by 6 bases and J by 0 bases, with 10 bases between the two germline ends. The CDR3 DNA sequence: TGTGCCAGCAGAATCAGGGAGAGCACAGATACGCAGTATTTT. Its protein product is CASRIRESTDTQYF.

The chain has TRBV29-1 and TRBJ1-1; a possible D gene is TRBD1 (5 bases). The CDR3 consists of 11 residues. In germline, CDR1 is SQVTM, CDR2 ANQGSEA. The V end was cut by 8 bases, the J end by 4 bases, with 11 bases between. The CDR3 nucleotides read TGCAGCTCTGGCGGGACCACTGAAGCTTTCTTT. Protein: CSSGGTTEAFF.

The chain recombines TRBV9 with TRBJ2-2; D possibly matches TRBD1 or TRBD2 (5 bases each). The germline V gene encodes CDR1 SGDLS and CDR2 YYNGEE. The CDR3 extends over 16 amino acids. V was cut by 0 bases and J by 4 bases, with 13 bases left in between. In DNA form, the CDR3 reads TGTGCCAGCAGCGTAGCGGGGCTAGTCCCCACCGGGGAGCTGTTTTTT. Translating gives CASSVAGLVPTGELFF.

The chain carries TRBV28 and TRBJ2-2, with TRBD1 identical over 7 bases. The J segment lost 3 bases and the V segment lost 3 bases, leaving 4 bases of the junction unmatched. CDR1 is MDHEN and CDR2 is SYDVKM in the germline V gene. The CDR3 runs 15 residues. CDR3 DNA: TGTGCCAGCAGTTTTCGTAGGGGGCACACCGGGGAGCTGTTTTTT. Translation gives CASSFRRGHTGELFF.

This clonotype was recorded a few times. V usage is TRBV12-3 or TRBV12-4 and J usage is TRBJ2-1; 7 bases fit TRBD2. This CDR3 comprises 13 residues. With 6 bases clipped from V and 9 bases from J, the junction kept 8 bases outside the gene matches. For the CDR3, the DNA is TGTGCCAGCAGGGGACTACTACGCGGTGAGCAGTTCTTC. Encoded protein: CASRGLLRGEQFF.

V gene TRBV5-6 combines with J gene TRBJ2-1, with TRBD2 as a possible D gene (6 bases). The CDR3 contains 14 residues. The V gene's germline CDR1 is SGHDT and CDR2 YYEEEE. The germline V and J ends were trimmed by 4 bases and 5 bases, with 13 bases remaining between them. CDR3 coding DNA: TGTGCCAGCAGCGCCGCGGGACGGCACAATGAGCAGTTCTTC. This sequence encodes CASSAAGRHNEQFF.

With regard to this clonotype: At one boundary the junction diverges from the germline segment, which might be a read error. The gene calls are TRBV5-1 and TRBJ2-3; 7 nucleotides match TRBD2. The CDR3 totals 15 residues. CDR1 is SGHRS and CDR2 is YFSETQ in the germline V gene. The CDR3 loop reads CASSFSGGSTDSQYF. CDR3 bases: TGCGCCAGCAGCTTTTCGGGAGGCAGCACAGATTCGCAGTATTTT.

The V and J genes are TRBV7-6 and TRBJ2-5; either TRBD1 or TRBD2 may supply D (5 bases each). Germline loops: CDR1 SGHVS, CDR2 FNYEAQ. This CDR3 contains 14 residues. V lost 1 base and J lost 6, with 12 bases in between. The CDR3 coding sequence is TGTGCCAGCAGCTTAGGAGGGGTCGGAAAGACCCAGTACTTC. It encodes CASSLGGVGKTQYF.

The gene calls are TRBV24-1 and TRBJ1-5; a possible D gene is TRBD1 (6 bases). Trimming took off 2 bases at V and 8 bases at J, with 6 bases between the two ends. The CDR3 spans 12 residues. CDR1 KGHDR and CDR2 SFDVKD come from the germline V gene. The CDR3 loop reads CATSDWDKPQHF. The CDR3 DNA sequence: TGTGCCACCAGTGATTGGGACAAGCCCCAGCATTTT.

The genes are TRBV4-1 and TRBJ1-4; TRBD1 agrees at 10 bases. The V gene's germline CDR1 is MGHRA and CDR2 YSYEKL. Losses at the gene ends were 3 bases for V and 5 bases for J; bases not matched to a gene: 6. This CDR3 is built from 16 residues. The CDR3 DNA follows: TGCGCCAGCAGCCAGACAGGGGGCGCTTGGAATGAAAAACTGTTTTTT. This translates into CASSQTGGAWNEKLFF.

This clonotype was observed many times. The CDR3 loop is CASSPRGGQETQYF. The CDR3 bases are TGTGCCAGCAGCCCCCGTGGGGGCCAAGAGACCCAGTACTTC. V and J are TRBV11-2 and TRBJ2-5; D is possibly TRBD1 or TRBD2 (5 bases each). The CDR3 runs 14 residues. Germline CDR1 reads SGHAT; CDR2 reads FQNNGV. The V gene lost 5 bases and the J gene lost 1 base, with 11 bases spanning the gap.

The chain uses TRBV7-3 and TRBJ2-3, with 7 positions matching TRBD2. The CDR3 covers 16 residues. V was pared by 1 base and J by 2 bases, with 6 bases of the junction left unmatched. CDR1 is SGHTA, CDR2 FQGTGA, per germline. The CDR3 sequence: CASSLMGGSNTDTQYF. The CDR3 DNA reads TGTGCCAGCAGCTTAATGGGCGGGAGTAACACAGATACGCAGTATTTT.

The chain has TRBV10-3 and TRBJ2-7, with 7 nucleotides matching TRBD2. The V gene's germline CDR1 is ENHRY and CDR2 SYGVKD. The CDR3 has 14 amino acids. V shed 4 bases and J 7 bases; nucleotides not matched to a gene: 10. The CDR3 region is CAISVSRELEEQYF. DNA for the CDR3: TGTGCCATCAGTGTTTCGCGGGAGCTTGAGGAGCAGTACTTC.

This sequence joins TRBV5-1 and TRBJ2-1, with 8 bases aligning to TRBD2. Germline loops: CDR1 SGHRS, CDR2 YFSETQ. With V trimmed by 6 bases and J by 6 bases, 2 bases remained unmatched. CDR3 size: 12 residues. CDR3: CASTLAGNEQFF. The CDR3 bases are TGCGCCAGCACCCTAGCGGGCAATGAGCAGTTCTTC.

The V and J genes are TRBV7-2 and TRBJ2-5; 10 bases line up with TRBD2. The CDR3 sequence is 15 residues long. The V and J ends lost 5 bases and 4 bases, in that order; junction bases with no gene match: 7. Germline V gene lookup returns CDR1 SGHTA and CDR2 FQGNSA. CDR3 in DNA: TGTGCCAGCAGCAGCCCTTCTAGCGGGAGAGAGACCCAGTACTTC. Its protein is CASSSPSSGRETQYF.

This clonotype was detected only a few times. The chain employs TRBV6-6 and TRBJ2-4; D is uncertain. The CDR3 length is 13 residues. Germline values: CDR1 MNHNY, CDR2 SVGAGI (reference sequence). The V gene lost 4 bases and the J gene lost 3 bases, with 7 bases spanning the gap. CDR3 protein: CASSWLGKNIQYF. CDR3 sequence (DNA): TGTGCCAGCAGTTGGCTAGGCAAAAACATTCAGTACTTC.

This clonotype was counted a few times. This chain uses TRBV7-9 with TRBJ2-2; TRBD2 might be the D (5 bases). The CDR3 contains 15 residues. Trimming left V 2 bases short and J 5 bases short, with 12 bases between. Germline CDR1 and CDR2: SEHNR and FQNEAQ (reference sequence). The CDR3: CASSLLRGSTGELFF. CDR3 DNA sequence: TGTGCCAGCAGCTTACTTCGCGGGTCGACCGGGGAGCTGTTTTTT. Full variable domain (remainder filled in from reference TRBV7-9 and TRBJ2-2): DTGVSQNPRHKITKRGQNVTFRCDPISEHNRLYWYRQTLGQGPEFLTYFQNEAQLEKSRLLSDRFSAERPKGSFSTLEIQRTEQGDSAMYLCASSLLRGSTGELFFGEGSRLTVL.

This clonotype was counted at least ten times. The CDR3 region is CASSGGDATNEKLFF. The CDR3 region has the DNA TGTGCCAGCAGTGGGGGTGATGCAACTAATGAAAAACTGTTTTTT. The chain uses TRBV6-1 and TRBJ1-4; D is unclear. The germline CDR1 and CDR2 sequences are MNHNS and SASEGT. Trimming removed 4 bases from V and 0 bases from J, with 9 bases in between. The CDR3 runs 15 residues.

This clonotype was seen many times. The chain has TRBV20-1 and TRBJ2-5; TRBD1 might be the D (6 bases). Per the germline V gene, CDR1 is DFQATT and CDR2 is SNEGSKA (reference sequence). The CDR3 covers 15 residues. Trimming took 6 bases from V and 6 from J, leaving 23 bases between them. CDR3 nucleotide sequence: TGCAGTGCACAACGTGGGGGACAACTAGGGCAGACCCAGTACTTC. The encoded protein is CSAQRGGQLGQTQYF.

The chain combines TRBV25-1 with TRBJ2-2; D ambiguous. This CDR3 comprises 16 residues. The germline gives CDR1 MGHDK, CDR2 SYGVNS. V lost 3 bases, J lost 7 bases, and 18 bases lay in between. The CDR3 nucleotides are TGTGCCAGCAGTGAGTTGGCCCTGGTGCCCAGCGGGGAGCTGTTTTTT. Its protein product is CASSELALVPSGELFF.

This chain connects TRBV2 to TRBJ2-1; TRBD1 agrees at 9 bases. Germline V gives CDR1 SNHLY, CDR2 FYNNEI. CDR3 length: 15 residues. Trimming took 7 bases from V and 7 from J; bases not matched to a gene: 11. For the CDR3, the DNA is TGTGCCAGCAACCCGGACAGGGGACTACAAAATGAGCAGTTCTTC. It is translated as CASNPDRGLQNEQFF.

V usage is TRBV12-3 or TRBV12-4 and J usage is TRBJ1-5; D not resolved. V was pared by 5 bases and J by 5 bases, with 10 bases between. The CDR3 runs to 13 residues. The CDR3 DNA is TGTGCCAGCAGTGGAAACCAACATCAGCCCCAGCATTTT. It translates to CASSGNQHQPQHF.